Shown below are 15 T cell receptor beta chains from a single sample sequenced in a study of T cell responses to AZD1222 COVID-19 vaccine. The assay was immunoSEQ multiplex PCR, and TCRdb's table has in-frame clones only and misses some. The sample records over 100,000 clones, more than 70% being singletons. The sequenced sample was peripheral blood, obtained on day 0 of AZD1222 vaccination. These receptors all stem from an adult in good health.

J is TRBJ1-2 and V is TRBV19; D not resolved. Germline CDR1 LNHDA, CDR2 SQIVND (reference sequence). V shed 3 bases and J shed 2 bases, with 7 bases lying between them. The CDR3 covers 13 residues. The CDR3 here is CASSILGNYGYTF. CDR3 nucleotides: TGTGCCAGTAGTATTTTAGGGAACTATGGCTACACCTTC.

The chain employs TRBV12-3 or TRBV12-4 and TRBJ1-2; D not certain. The length of the CDR3 is 11 residues. Trimming shortened V by 4 bases and J by 4 bases, and 4 bases separated the two germline ends. The CDR3 protein is CASSSAYGYTF. DNA for the CDR3: TGTGCCAGCAGTTCGGCCTATGGCTACACCTTC.

The chain recombines TRBV2 with TRBJ2-1; 9 nucleotides match TRBD1. Germline CDR1 reads SNHLY; CDR2 reads FYNNEI. V lost 3 bases to trimming and J lost 5 bases; unmatched junction nucleotides: 5. The CDR3 sequence is 15 residues long. CDR3: CASSETGQGNNEQFF. Written as DNA, the CDR3 is TGTGCCAGCAGTGAGACGGGACAGGGAAACAATGAGCAGTTCTTC.

The rearrangement uses TRBV4-3 and TRBJ2-7; possible D gene TRBD2, 5 bases. Trimming left V 1 base short and J 3 bases short, with 13 bases between. The germline gives CDR1 LGHNA, CDR2 YSLEER. There are 15 residues in the CDR3. The CDR3 loop reads CASSQGTGLSYEQYF. The CDR3 DNA reads TGCGCCAGCAGCCAAGGGACTGGACTGAGCTACGAGCAGTACTTC.

The gene calls are TRBV7-6 and TRBJ1-2; TRBD1 agrees at 7 bases. J gave up 3 bases and V 10 bases, and 8 bases lay outside the gene matches. The CDR3 extends over 13 amino acids. Germline values: CDR1 SGHVS, CDR2 FNYEAQ. This CDR3 reads CATQYRGHYGYTF. The CDR3 nucleotides read TGTGCCACGCAATACAGGGGTCACTATGGCTACACCTTC.

This chain joins TRBV7-2 and TRBJ2-7, with 9 bases aligning to TRBD2. The CDR3 loop spans 15 amino acids. Trimming at V came to 1 base and at J to 5 bases, leaving 6 bases not matched to a gene. In germline, CDR1 is SGHTA, CDR2 FQGNSA. The CDR3 DNA sequence: TGTGCCAGCAGCTTAGGGCGTCTAGCGGGAAACGAGCAGTACTTC. As protein: CASSLGRLAGNEQYF.

V is TRBV7-9 and J is TRBJ1-1, with TRBD1 identical over 9 bases. Per the germline V gene, CDR1 is SEHNR and CDR2 is FQNEAQ (reference sequence). The CDR3 is made up of 15 amino acids. The V gene end was trimmed by 5 bases and the J gene end by 3 bases; junction bases not matched to a gene: 7. CDR3 bases: TGTGCCAGCAGCCACGACAGGGGGTTTTACACTGAAGCTTTCTTT. It encodes CASSHDRGFYTEAFF.

In its sample, this clone was seen a few times. The chain combines TRBV21-1 with TRBJ1-2; the table's TRBD1 call for D was not verified on the DNA. TRBV21-1 counts as a pseudogene. This CDR3 contains 21 residues. CDR3 nucleotide sequence: TGTGCCAGCAGCAAAGTCACCCCTGGGTCCTACACAGTTCGTCGTAACTATGGCTACACCTTC. This encodes CASSKVTPGSYTVRRNYGYTF.

The chain has TRBV27 and TRBJ2-5, with D possibly being TRBD2 (5 bases). Germline CDR1 reads MNHEY; CDR2 reads SMNVEV (reference sequence). Trimming shortened V by 2 bases and J by 4 bases, and 8 bases separated the two germline ends. The CDR3 totals 13 residues. As DNA, the CDR3 is TGTGCCAGCAGTTTAAGGGAGCGAGAGACCCAGTACTTC. Translation: CASSLRERETQYF.

The chain employs TRBV13 and TRBJ2-7; D gene ambiguous. CDR1 is PRHDT, CDR2 FYEKMQ, per germline (reference sequence). V was trimmed by 5 bases and J by 5 bases, leaving 7 bases between them. This CDR3 is built from 11 residues. The CDR3 coding sequence is TGTGCCAGCAGCCGGTCTCACGAGCAGTACTTC. Amino acids: CASSRSHEQYF. The whole variable domain, filled in from reference TRBV13 and TRBJ2-7, reads AAGVIQSPRHLIKEKRETATLKCYPIPRHDTVYWYQQGPGQDPQFLISFYEKMQSDKGSIPDRFSAQQFSDYHSELNMSSLELGDSALYFCASSRSHEQYFGPGTRLTVT.

The chain has TRBV9 and TRBJ2-2; TRBD2 might be the D (5 bases). This CDR3 spans 15 amino acids. Germline loops: CDR1 SGDLS, CDR2 YYNGEE. Trimming shortened V by 0 bases and J by 8 bases, and 14 bases separated the two germline ends. The CDR3 here is CASSVEAGTTGELFF. The DNA of the CDR3 is TGTGCCAGCAGCGTAGAGGCGGGCACGACTGGGGAGCTGTTTTTT.

The chain uses TRBV7-9 and TRBJ1-3; 9 bases line up with TRBD1. The CDR3 spans 15 residues. V dropped 3 bases and J dropped 3; count of bases not matched to a gene: 3. Germline CDR1 reads SEHNR; CDR2 reads FQNEAQ (reference sequence). CDR3 amino acids: CASSLGTGFGNTIYF. The CDR3 DNA reads as TGTGCCAGCAGCTTGGGGACAGGGTTTGGAAACACCATATATTTT.

The chain combines TRBV30 with TRBJ2-3; D is possibly TRBD2 (5 bases). This CDR3 is 12 amino acids long. Trimming stripped 4 bases from V and 5 bases from J, with 10 bases between. CDR1 GTSNPN and CDR2 SVGIG come from the germline V gene (reference sequence). The CDR3 loop is CAWTGGGDTQYF. The CDR3 DNA sequence: TGTGCCTGGACCGGAGGAGGAGATACGCAGTATTTT.

The chain links TRBV7-2 to TRBJ1-5; D not certain. The CDR3 runs 14 residues. Trimming left V 1 base short and J 3 bases short, with 7 bases between. The germline gives CDR1 SGHTA, CDR2 FQGNSA. In nucleotides, the CDR3 is TGTGCCAGCAGCTTAGGTTTTGTCAATCAGCCCCAGCATTTT. Its protein product is CASSLGFVNQPQHF.

The chain employs TRBV12-3 or TRBV12-4 and TRBJ1-1; 8 bases match TRBD1. There are 13 residues in the CDR3. Trimming cost V 2 bases and J 8 bases; bases outside gene matches: 4. The CDR3 spells CASSLTGGGEAFF. The CDR3 nucleotides are TGTGCCAGCAGTTTAACAGGGGGTGGCGAAGCTTTCTTT.